This T cell receptor (beta chain) was observed in a study of coeliac disease. By share of the sample, this clone is medium-sized. Only in-frame clones appear in the TCRdb table, and some are missing; sequencing was by immunoSEQ multiplex PCR. The data show just over 3,000 clones, roughly 63% seen once. Germline CDR1 is SGHRS and CDR2 is YFSETQ. Trimming removed 4 bases at V and 4 bases at J, with 15 bases between. This CDR3 contains 15 residues. Sequenced input: lymphocytes from the gut lamina propria. This rearrangement joins TRBV5-1 to TRBJ1-5; D ambiguous. The source of this sequence is a woman between 50 and 59 years old without celiac disease. The CDR3 is CASSAWGGPNQPQHF. CDR3 sequence (DNA): TGCGCCAGCAGCGCCTGGGGAGGTCCTAATCAGCCCCAGCATTTT.